The next 10 T cell receptor beta chains were all read from a single sample in a study of blood T cell repertoires in COVID-19. Method: immunoSEQ multiplex PCR; TCRdb's copy keeps in-frame clones and lacks some. Among roughly 180,000 clones listed, about 85% were seen once. Sequencing was carried out using peripheral blood. The source is a man aged 55 to 70 who had recovered from COVID-19.

The J gene is TRBJ1-1, the V gene TRBV10-3; D is uncertain. CDR3 size: 15 residues. Germline CDR1 reads ENHRY; CDR2 reads SYGVKD. Trimming left V 10 bases short and J 1 base short, with 19 bases between. The CDR3, as DNA: TGTGCCACCCGGGCGTGGGAGGAGTGGAACACTGAAGCTTTCTTT. Its translation: CATRAWEEWNTEAFF.

The J gene is TRBJ1-2, the V gene TRBV5-1, with 7 bases aligning to TRBD1. The CDR3 extends over 15 amino acids. The germline gives CDR1 SGHRS, CDR2 YFSETQ. Trimming took 4 bases from V and 5 from J; bases not matched to a gene: 11. CDR3 amino acids: CASSLNPGTDYGYTF. The CDR3 nucleotides are TGCGCCAGCAGCCTAAACCCCGGGACAGATTATGGCTACACCTTC.

V is TRBV27 and J is TRBJ2-4; no clear D. The germline V and J ends were trimmed by 8 bases and 0 bases, with 8 bases remaining between them. Per the germline V gene, CDR1 is MNHEY and CDR2 is SMNVEV (reference sequence). CDR3 size: 13 residues. Written as DNA, the CDR3 is TGTGCCAGCGGTATACTAGCCAAAAACATTCAGTACTTC. Its translation: CASGILAKNIQYF.

The chain recombines TRBV6-2 or TRBV6-3 with TRBJ2-3; D perhaps matches TRBD2 (6 bases). This CDR3 has 14 residues. CDR1 and CDR2 (germline): MNHEY, SVGEGT. Trimming took 6 bases from V and 1 from J, leaving 11 bases between them. CDR3 sequence (DNA): TGTGCCAGCAGCTTGGGACTGGGCACAGATACGCAGTATTTT. It translates to CASSLGLGTDTQYF.

The chain uses TRBV4-3 and TRBJ1-2, with 7 nucleotides matching TRBD1. V shed 2 bases and J 3 bases; nucleotides not matched to a gene: 15. This CDR3 has 18 amino acids. The germline gives CDR1 LGHNA, CDR2 YSLEER. The CDR3 bases are TGCGCCAGCAGCCAAACGAACGGCCGAGACAGGGCCCACTATGGCTACACCTTC. This encodes CASSQTNGRDRAHYGYTF.

This rearrangement joins TRBV4-1 to TRBJ2-5; the match to TRBD2 covers 9 bases. The CDR3 loop spans 16 amino acids. Per the germline V gene, CDR1 is MGHRA and CDR2 is YSYEKL. With 3 bases clipped from V and 4 bases from J, the junction kept 9 bases outside the gene matches. This chain's CDR3 is CASSHLGGGAGETQYF. The DNA for the CDR3 is TGCGCCAGCAGCCATTTAGGCGGGGGGGCGGGAGAGACCCAGTACTTC.

This clone appeared once. This chain joins TRBV15 and TRBJ2-1; D is perhaps TRBD2 (5 bases). CDR1 and CDR2 (germline): LNHNV, YYDKDF (reference sequence). This CDR3 has 15 residues. Trimming took 1 base from V and 7 from J, leaving 14 bases between them. For the CDR3, the DNA is TGTGCCACCAGCAGAGCGACCGCTGGGGAGAATGAGCAGTTCTTC. Its protein is CATSRATAGENEQFF.

Details on this clone: The same CDR3 also results from other DNA sequences found in this sample. The chain uses TRBV6-5 and TRBJ1-1; weak D call: TRBD1 (5 bases). Trimming cost V 6 bases and J 1 base, with 9 bases left between them. The CDR3 spans 13 residues. The germline gives CDR1 MNHEY, CDR2 SVGAGI. CDR3 coding DNA: TGTGCCAGCAGCAGAGGACAGAACACTGAAGCTTTCTTT. This sequence encodes CASSRGQNTEAFF.

The chain recombines TRBV19 with TRBJ1-1, with 12 bases matching TRBD1. With 9 bases clipped from V and 7 bases from J, the junction kept 6 bases outside the gene matches. CDR3 length: 13 residues. Germline CDR1 reads LNHDA; CDR2 reads SQIVND (reference sequence). The CDR3 DNA follows: TGTGCCAGCCGGGACAGGGGGCCAGATGAAGCTTTCTTT. This gives the protein CASRDRGPDEAFF.

The chain uses TRBV6-5 and TRBJ2-1, with D possibly TRBD2 on 5 matching bases. Looked up from germline, CDR1 is MNHEY and CDR2 is SVGAGI. The CDR3 loop spans 12 amino acids. V lost 5 bases to trimming and J lost 9 bases, with 11 bases between them. CDR3 bases: TGTGCCAGCAGTCCCCCTAGCATTGAGCAGTTCTTC. The encoded protein is CASSPPSIEQFF.